This T cell receptor (beta chain) stems from a study of beta chain features in type 1 diabetes. The sequenced template was cDNA made from the entire isolated RNA. Produced via immunoSEQ multiplex PCR; TCRdb's table is partial and in-frame only. This sample has around 650,000 clones, with 9.5% to 15% found just once. Note on this clone: What it recognizes is unknown.

All sorted populations exceeded 95% purity. V lost 3 bases to trimming and J lost 0 bases, with 16 bases between them. CDR3 size: 17 residues. CDR1 is SEHNR and CDR2 is FQNEAQ in the germline V gene (reference sequence). Regarding the study as a whole: Shorter TCRB CDR3s, moderately but significantly so, marked every one of the four CD4+ subsets in Type 1 diabetes patients. Researchers caution that PCR might favor shorter templates, equally among patients and controls. Naive, central memory and regulatory TCRB repertoires appeared more similar among patients than healthy donors.

This chain connects TRBV7-9 to TRBJ2-3, with a possible D match to TRBD1 (6 bases). The sample consisted of naive CD4+ T cells from blood. The clonotype was recovered from a man aged 25 to 40 with type 1 diabetes. For the CDR3, the DNA is TGTGCCAGCAGCTTGTCGACAGGCCGCTCTAGCACAGATACGCAGTATTTT. Translation: CASSLSTGRSSTDTQYF. Based on the CDR3 plus reference TRBV7-9 and TRBJ2-3, the full variable domain is DTGVSQNPRHKITKRGQNVTFRCDPISEHNRLYWYRQTLGQGPEFLTYFQNEAQLEKSRLLSDRFSAERPKGSFSTLEIQRTEQGDSAMYLCASSLSTGRSSTDTQYFGPGTRLTVL.